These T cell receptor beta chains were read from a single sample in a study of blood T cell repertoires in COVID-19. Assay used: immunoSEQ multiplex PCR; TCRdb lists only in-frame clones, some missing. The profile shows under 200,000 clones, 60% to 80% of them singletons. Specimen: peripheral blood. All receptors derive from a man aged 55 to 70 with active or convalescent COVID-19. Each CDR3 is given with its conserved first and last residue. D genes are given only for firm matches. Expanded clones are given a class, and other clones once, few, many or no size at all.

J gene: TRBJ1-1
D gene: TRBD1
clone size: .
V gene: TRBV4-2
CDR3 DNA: TGTGCCAGCAGCAGGGGGCTACGGGGGAACACTGAAGCTTTCTTT
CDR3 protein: CASSRGLRGNTEAFF

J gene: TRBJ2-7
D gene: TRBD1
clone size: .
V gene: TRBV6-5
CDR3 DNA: TGTGCCAGCAGGGGGACAGGGAATCCCTACGAGCAGTACTTC
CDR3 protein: CASRGTGNPYEQYF

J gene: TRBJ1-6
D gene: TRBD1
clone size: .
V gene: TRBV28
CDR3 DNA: TGTGCCAGCAGTCCAGGGGGTACTAACGGACCCCTCCACTTT
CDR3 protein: CASSPGGTNGPLHF

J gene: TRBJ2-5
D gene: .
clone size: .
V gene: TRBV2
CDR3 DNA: TGTGCCAGCAGTGAAGCGATAACTAGGAGGAAGACCCAGTACTTC
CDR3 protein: CASSEAITRRKTQYF

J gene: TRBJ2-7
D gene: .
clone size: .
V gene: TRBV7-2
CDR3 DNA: TGTGCCAGCAGCCCCTCGACCGCACTAGGGCCATACGAGCAGTACTTC
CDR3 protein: CASSPSTALGPYEQYF

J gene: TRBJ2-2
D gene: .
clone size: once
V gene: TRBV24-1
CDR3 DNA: TGTGCCACCAGTGATTTGGGCAGGGCGAACACCGGGGAGCTGTTTTTT
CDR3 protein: CATSDLGRANTGELFF

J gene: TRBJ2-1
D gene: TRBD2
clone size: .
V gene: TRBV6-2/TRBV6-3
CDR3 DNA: TGTGCCAGCAGTTACTCATCGCCGGGACTAGCGGGGTACAATGAGCAGTTCTTC
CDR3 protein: CASSYSSPGLAGYNEQFF

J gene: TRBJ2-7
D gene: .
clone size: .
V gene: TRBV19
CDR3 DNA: TGTGCCAGTAGGCCTTACAGTTACTCCTACGAGCAGTACTTC
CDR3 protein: CASRPYSYSYEQYF

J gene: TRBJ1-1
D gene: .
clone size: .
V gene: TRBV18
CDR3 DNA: TGTGCCAGCTCACCCGAGAGGGGGTGGGCTTTCTTT
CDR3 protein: CASSPERGWAFF

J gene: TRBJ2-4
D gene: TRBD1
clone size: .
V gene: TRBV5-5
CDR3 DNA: TGTGCCAGCAGCTTGCAACAGGGGGCAAAAAACATTCAGTACTTC
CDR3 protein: CASSLQQGAKNIQYF

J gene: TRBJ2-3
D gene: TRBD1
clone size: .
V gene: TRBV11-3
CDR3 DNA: TGTGCCAGCAGCTGGACAGGGAGTTTGGCAGATACGCAGTATTTT
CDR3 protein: CASSWTGSLADTQYF

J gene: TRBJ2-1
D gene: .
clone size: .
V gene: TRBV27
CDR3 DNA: TGTGCCAGCAGCCATCAGGGCTTTGGCACCTACAATGAGCAGTTCTTC
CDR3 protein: CASSHQGFGTYNEQFF

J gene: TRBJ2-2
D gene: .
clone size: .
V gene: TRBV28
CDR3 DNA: TGTGCCAGCAACGGGGAGAACACCGGGGAGCTGTTTTTT
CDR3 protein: CASNGENTGELFF

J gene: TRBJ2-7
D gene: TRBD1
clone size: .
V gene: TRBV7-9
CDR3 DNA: TGTGCCAGCAGCCGTACAGGGGAAGGCTACGAGCAGTACTTC
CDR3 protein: CASSRTGEGYEQYF

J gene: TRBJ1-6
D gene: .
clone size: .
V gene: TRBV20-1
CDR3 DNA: TGCAGTGCCCTCAGGGATACCCTCCACTTT
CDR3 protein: CSALRDTLHF

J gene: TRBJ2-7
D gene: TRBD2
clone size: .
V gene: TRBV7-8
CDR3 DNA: TGTGCCAGCAGTCCCCGGATATCCGGGACTAGCGGTCTATACGAGCAGTACTTC
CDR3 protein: CASSPRISGTSGLYEQYF

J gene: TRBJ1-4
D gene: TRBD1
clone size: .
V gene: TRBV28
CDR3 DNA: TGTGCCAGCAGTACGACAGGGAGAAATGAAAAACTGTTTTTT
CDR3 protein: CASSTTGRNEKLFF

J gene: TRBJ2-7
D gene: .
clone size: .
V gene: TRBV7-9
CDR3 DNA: TGTGCCAGCAGCCAACAGGGCAAGCAGTACTTC
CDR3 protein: CASSQQGKQYF

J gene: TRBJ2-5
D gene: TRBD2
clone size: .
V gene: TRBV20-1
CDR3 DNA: TGCAGTGCCAGTCTTAGCGGGAGTTCGGAGACCCAGTACTTC
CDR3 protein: CSASLSGSSETQYF

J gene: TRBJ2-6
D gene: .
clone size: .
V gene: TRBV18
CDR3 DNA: TGTGCCAGCTCACCACAGGACAGCTTTACCTCTGGGGCCAACGTCCTGACTTTC
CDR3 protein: CASSPQDSFTSGANVLTF

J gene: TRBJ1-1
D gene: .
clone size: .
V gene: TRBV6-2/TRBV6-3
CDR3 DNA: TGTGCCAGCAGTTTCAGCGGGGCCCTAGGCGAAGCTTTCTTT
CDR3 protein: CASSFSGALGEAFF

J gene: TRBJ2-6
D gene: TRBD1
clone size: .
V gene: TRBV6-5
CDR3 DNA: TGTGCCAGCAGGCTACAGGGGGACTTGGCCAACGTCCTGACTTTC
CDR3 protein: CASRLQGDLANVLTF

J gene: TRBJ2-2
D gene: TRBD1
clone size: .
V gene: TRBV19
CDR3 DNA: TGTGCCAGTAGTACGGACAGGGACACCGGGGAGCTGTTTTTT
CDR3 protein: CASSTDRDTGELFF

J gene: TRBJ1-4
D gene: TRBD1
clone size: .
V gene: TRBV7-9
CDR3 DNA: TGTGCCAGCAGCTTAGGGTGGGACAGGGTAAAAGAAAAACTGTTTTTT
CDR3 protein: CASSLGWDRVKEKLFF

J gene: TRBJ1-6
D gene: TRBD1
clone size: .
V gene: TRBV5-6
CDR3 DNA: TGTGCCAGCAGCTTCCCGACAGGGGACGGTAGTTCACCCCTCCACTTT
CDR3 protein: CASSFPTGDGSSPLHF

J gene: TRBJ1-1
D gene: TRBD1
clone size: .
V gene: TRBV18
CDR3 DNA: TGTGCCAGCTCACTATTCGACAGGGGGGACACTGAAGCTTTCTTT
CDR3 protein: CASSLFDRGDTEAFF